The present entry profiles one T cell receptor (beta chain) with its context. Study processing details: Estimation of nucleated cell counts relied on the amplification of reference gene primers. The protocol was immunoSEQ multiplex PCR, while the TCRdb copy is restricted to in-frame clones and leaves out a portion. That table gives V, J and clone size, and the DNA gave D and trimming. The data show 90,000 to 110,000 clones, approximately 85% seen once. The record originates from a study of blood T cell repertoires in COVID-19. Study-wide context: Samples came from the United States, Italy and Spain, spanning acute and convalescent COVID-19. In each case, the material was cDNA or gDNA derived from T cells, B-cell-depleted T cells, or PBMCs.

The CDR3 sequence is 15 residues long. Germline trimming cut 5 bases from V and 5 bases from J; bases unmatched to any gene: 8. Germline CDR1 is LGHDT and CDR2 is YNNKEL (reference sequence). Sequencing was done on a sample of peripheral blood. The TCR was taken from a man aged 45-65 years with acute or convalescent COVID-19. V gene TRBV3-1 (or the pseudogene TRBV3-2) combines with J gene TRBJ1-1; 10 bases match TRBD1. The chain's CDR3 is CASSNPGQGKTEAFF. For the CDR3, the DNA is TGTGCCAGCAGCAATCCGGGACAGGGGAAAACTGAAGCTTTCTTT.